This TCR beta chain was observed in a study of T cell responses to AZD1222 COVID-19 vaccine. Notes on the study in general: Seropositive at baseline were only a handful of AZD1222 recipients. Donors were largely white British and mainly female; clonal diversity was possibly underestimated.

TCRdb keeps only in-frame clones here, not all; method: immunoSEQ multiplex PCR. The sample records some 99,000 clones, more than 70% being singletons. Remarks on this clone: Its target is not known.

The CDR3 covers 15 residues. The germline CDR1 and CDR2 sequences are SGDLS and YYNGEE. After removal of 0 bases from V and 2 bases from J, the junction contained 2 bases not matched to a gene. The receptor's source is an adult who received the AZD1222 COVID-19 vaccine. The specimen was peripheral blood, collected 28 days after the second AZD1222 dose. The gene calls are TRBV9 and TRBJ2-7; TRBD2 aligns across 10 bases. The CDR3 sequence: CASSVGSGGPYEQYF. The CDR3 region has the DNA TGTGCCAGCAGCGTAGGTAGCGGGGGGCCCTACGAGCAGTACTTC.